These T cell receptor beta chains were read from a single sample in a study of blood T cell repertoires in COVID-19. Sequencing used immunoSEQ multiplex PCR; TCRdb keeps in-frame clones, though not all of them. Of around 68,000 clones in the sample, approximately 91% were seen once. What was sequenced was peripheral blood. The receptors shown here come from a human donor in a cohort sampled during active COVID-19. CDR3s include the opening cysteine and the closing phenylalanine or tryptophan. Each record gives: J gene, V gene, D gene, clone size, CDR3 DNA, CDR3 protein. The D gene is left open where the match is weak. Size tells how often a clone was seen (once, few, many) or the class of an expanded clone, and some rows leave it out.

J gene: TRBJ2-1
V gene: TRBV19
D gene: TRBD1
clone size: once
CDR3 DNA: TGTGCCAGTAGTAAACGGAGCCGGGACAGGGGGTACAATGAGCAGTTCTTC
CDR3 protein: CASSKRSRDRGYNEQFF

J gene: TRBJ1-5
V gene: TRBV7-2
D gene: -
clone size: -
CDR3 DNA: TGTGCCAGCAGGGGGGGGAACCAGCCCCAGCATTTT
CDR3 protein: CASRGGNQPQHF

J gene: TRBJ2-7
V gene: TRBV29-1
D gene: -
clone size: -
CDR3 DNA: TGCAGCGTTCTCCCCGGGGACTCCTACGAGCAGTACTTC
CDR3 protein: CSVLPGDSYEQYF

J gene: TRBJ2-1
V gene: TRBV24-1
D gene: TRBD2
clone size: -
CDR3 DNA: TGTGCCACCAGTGTCCGACCGGGACTAGCGGGAGGAAGCTCCTACAATGAGCAGTTCTTC
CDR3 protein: CATSVRPGLAGGSSYNEQFF

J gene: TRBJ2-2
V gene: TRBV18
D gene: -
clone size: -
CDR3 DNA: TGTGCCAGCTGCCCTACAGGTACCGGGGAGCTGTTTTTT
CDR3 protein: CASCPTGTGELFF

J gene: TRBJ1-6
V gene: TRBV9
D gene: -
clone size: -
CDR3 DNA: TGTGCCAGCAGCTCCTCAACCCTGAGCGCCAATTCACCCCTCCACTTT
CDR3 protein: CASSSSTLSANSPLHF

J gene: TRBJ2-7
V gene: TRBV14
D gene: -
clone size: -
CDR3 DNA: TGTGCCAGCAGCCACTTCCCCTCCGAGCAGTACTTC
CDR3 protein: CASSHFPSEQYF

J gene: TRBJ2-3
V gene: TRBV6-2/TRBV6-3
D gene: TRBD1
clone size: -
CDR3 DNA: TGTGCCAGCAGTCCCCGACAGGGGTCAGATACGCAGTATTTT
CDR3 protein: CASSPRQGSDTQYF

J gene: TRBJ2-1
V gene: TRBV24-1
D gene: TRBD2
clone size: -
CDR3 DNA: TGTGCCACCAGTGATCCAAGCGGGAGGGCGGGCAATGAGCAGTTCTTC
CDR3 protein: CATSDPSGRAGNEQFF

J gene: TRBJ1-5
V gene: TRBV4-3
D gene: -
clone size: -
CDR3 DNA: TGCGCCAGCAGCCAAGACAGGGAAGGTCAGCCCCAGCATTTT
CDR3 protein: CASSQDREGQPQHF

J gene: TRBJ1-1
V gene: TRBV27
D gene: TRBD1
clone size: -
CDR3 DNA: TGTGCCAGCAGTTCGGGACAGGGGGGAACTGAAGCTTTCTTT
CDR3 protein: CASSSGQGGTEAFF

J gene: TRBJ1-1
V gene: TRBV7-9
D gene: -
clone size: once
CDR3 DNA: TGTGCCAGCAGCTTAAACAGTCCGAACACTGAAGCTTTCTTT
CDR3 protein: CASSLNSPNTEAFF

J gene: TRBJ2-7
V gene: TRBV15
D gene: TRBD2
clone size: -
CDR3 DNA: TGTGCCACCAGCAGAGATCGGATAGCGGGAGACGAGCAGTACTTC
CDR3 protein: CATSRDRIAGDEQYF

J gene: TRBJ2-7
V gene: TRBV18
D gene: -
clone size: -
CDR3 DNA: TGTGCCAGCTCCCGTGGAAACCAGGCCTACGAGCAGTACTTC
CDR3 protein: CASSRGNQAYEQYF

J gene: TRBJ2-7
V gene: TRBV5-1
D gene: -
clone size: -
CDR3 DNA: TGCGCCAGCAGCGACAGCTACGAGCAGTACTTC
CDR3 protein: CASSDSYEQYF

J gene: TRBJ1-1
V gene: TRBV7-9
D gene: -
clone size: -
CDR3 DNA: TGTGCCAGCAGCCACGGGGAGGGGAACACTGAAGCTTTCTTT
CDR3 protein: CASSHGEGNTEAFF

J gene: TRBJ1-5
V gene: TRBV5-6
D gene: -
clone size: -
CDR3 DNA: TGTGCCAGCAGCTTGGCCGGGTGGCAGAGCAATCAGCCCCAGCATTTT
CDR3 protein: CASSLAGWQSNQPQHF

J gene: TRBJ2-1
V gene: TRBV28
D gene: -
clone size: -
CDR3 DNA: TGTGCCAGCAGCCCTCAGGGTCCCCTTGGGAATGAGCAGTTCTTC
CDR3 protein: CASSPQGPLGNEQFF

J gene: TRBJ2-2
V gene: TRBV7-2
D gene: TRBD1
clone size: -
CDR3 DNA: TGTGCCAGCAGCTCCGACAGGGGGGGCACCGGGGAGCTGTTTTTT
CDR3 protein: CASSSDRGGTGELFF

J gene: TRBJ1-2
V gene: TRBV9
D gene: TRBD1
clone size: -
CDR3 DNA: TGTGCCAGCAGCTCATTCGACAGGGACTATGGCTACACCTTC
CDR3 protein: CASSSFDRDYGYTF

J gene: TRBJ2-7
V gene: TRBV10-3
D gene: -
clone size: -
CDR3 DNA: TGTGCCATCAGTGAGCGGGTTGGAGACGAGCAGTACTTC
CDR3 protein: CAISERVGDEQYF

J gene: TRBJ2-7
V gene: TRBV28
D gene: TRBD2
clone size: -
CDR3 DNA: TGTGCCAGCCTGACCGCGGGGGTTACTAGCGGGGGGACGACCTACGAGCAGTACTTC
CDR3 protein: CASLTAGVTSGGTTYEQYF

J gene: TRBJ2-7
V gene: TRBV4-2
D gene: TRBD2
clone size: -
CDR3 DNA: TGTGCCAGCAGCCAAGGACTAGCGGGAGAAACCCAAGCCTACGAGCAGTACTTC
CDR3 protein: CASSQGLAGETQAYEQYF

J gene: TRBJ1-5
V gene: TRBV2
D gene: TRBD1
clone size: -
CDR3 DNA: TGTGCCAGCAGTAGGTCGGTCGGGACAGGGGGTCATAGCAATCAGCCCCAGCATTTT
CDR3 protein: CASSRSVGTGGHSNQPQHF

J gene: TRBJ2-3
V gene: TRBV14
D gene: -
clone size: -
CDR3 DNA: TGTGCCAGCAGCCCCTACCTACCCAGGGGAGGGTTTTTT
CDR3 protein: CASSPYLPRGGFF

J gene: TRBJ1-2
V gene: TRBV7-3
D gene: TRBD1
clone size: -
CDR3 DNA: TGTGCCAGCAGCCCGCCCGGGACAGACTTCCGAGGCTACACCTTC
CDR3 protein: CASSPPGTDFRGYTF

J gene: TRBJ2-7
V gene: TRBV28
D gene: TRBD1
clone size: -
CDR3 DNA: TGTGCCAGCAGTTTCAACAGGGGTTCCTACGAGCAGTACTTC
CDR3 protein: CASSFNRGSYEQYF

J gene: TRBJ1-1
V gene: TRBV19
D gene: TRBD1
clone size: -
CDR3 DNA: TGTGCCAGTAGGGGGACAGGGAAGAACACTGAAGCTTTCTTT
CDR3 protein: CASRGTGKNTEAFF

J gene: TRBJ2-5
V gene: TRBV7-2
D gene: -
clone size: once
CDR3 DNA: TGTGCCAGCAGCTTCCGGGGTAAGGAGACCCAGTACTTC
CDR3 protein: CASSFRGKETQYF

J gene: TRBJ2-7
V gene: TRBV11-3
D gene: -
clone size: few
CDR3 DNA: TGTGCCAGCAGCTTAGAAGGGTGGACATTTTACGAGCAGTACTTC
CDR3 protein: CASSLEGWTFYEQYF

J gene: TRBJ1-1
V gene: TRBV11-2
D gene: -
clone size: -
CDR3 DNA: TGTGCCAGCACCTGGACAACTAACACTGAAGCTTTCTTT
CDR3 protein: CASTWTTNTEAFF

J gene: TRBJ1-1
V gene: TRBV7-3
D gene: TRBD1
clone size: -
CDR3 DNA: TGTGCCAGCAGGGCTACAGGGGCGAACACTGAAGCTTTCTTT
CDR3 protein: CASRATGANTEAFF

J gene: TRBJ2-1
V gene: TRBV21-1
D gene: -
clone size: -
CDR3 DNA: TGTGCCAGCAGCGCCCGGGGGAAGAACCGGGACAGGGGGCGATGGACTAGCGGGAGGGAGCAGTTCTTC
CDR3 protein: CASSARGKNRDRGRWTSGREQFF

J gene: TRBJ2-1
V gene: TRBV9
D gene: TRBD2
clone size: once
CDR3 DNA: TGTGCCAGCAGCGTAGTAGCTAGCGGGACCAACAATGAGCAGTTCTTC
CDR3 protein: CASSVVASGTNNEQFF

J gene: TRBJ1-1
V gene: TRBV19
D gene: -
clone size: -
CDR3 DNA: TGTGCCAGTAGTATGGAGGGATGGGTGGAAGCTTTCTTT
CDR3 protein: CASSMEGWVEAFF

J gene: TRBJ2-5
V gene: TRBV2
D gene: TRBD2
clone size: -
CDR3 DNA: TGTGCCAGTCCTCGACTAGCGGAGAAAGAGACCCAGTACTTC
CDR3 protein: CASPRLAEKETQYF

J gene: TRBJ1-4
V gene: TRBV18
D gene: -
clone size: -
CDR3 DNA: TGTGCCAGCTCACCCCTCGGAACCGGCGGGGATGGTTTGTTTTTT
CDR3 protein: CASSPLGTGGDGLFF

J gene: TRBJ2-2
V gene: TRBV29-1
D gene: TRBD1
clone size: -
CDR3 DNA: TGCAGCGCTGCTACCGGGACAGGGAACACCGGGGAGCTGTTTTTT
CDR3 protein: CSAATGTGNTGELFF

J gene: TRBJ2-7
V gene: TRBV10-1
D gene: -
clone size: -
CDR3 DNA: TGCGCCAGCAGTGAGTCGCCCGGGATATCCTACGAGCAGTACTTC
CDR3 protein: CASSESPGISYEQYF

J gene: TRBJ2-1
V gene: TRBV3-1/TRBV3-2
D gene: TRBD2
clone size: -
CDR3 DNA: TGTGCCAGCAGCCCGATGGGACTAGCGGATAACAATGAGCAGTTCTTC
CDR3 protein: CASSPMGLADNNEQFF

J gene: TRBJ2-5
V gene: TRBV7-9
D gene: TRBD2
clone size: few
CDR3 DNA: TGTGCCAGCAGTTCCAGGGCGGGAGAAGAGACCCAGTACTTC
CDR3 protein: CASSSRAGEETQYF

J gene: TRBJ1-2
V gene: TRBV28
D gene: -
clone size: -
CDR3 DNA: TGTGCCAGCAGTTTGCGGGGTCGCTATGGCTACACCTTC
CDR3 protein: CASSLRGRYGYTF

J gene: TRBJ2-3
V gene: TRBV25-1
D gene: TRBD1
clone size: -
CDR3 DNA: TGTGCCAGCAGTGCATCGGGACAGGGGGTCACAGATACGCAGTATTTT
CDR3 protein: CASSASGQGVTDTQYF

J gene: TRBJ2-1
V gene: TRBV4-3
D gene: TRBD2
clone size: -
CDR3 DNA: TGCGCCAGCAGCCAAGAAAAGACTAGCGGGAGGGCCATTGCCTACAATGAGCAGTTCTTC
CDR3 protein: CASSQEKTSGRAIAYNEQFF

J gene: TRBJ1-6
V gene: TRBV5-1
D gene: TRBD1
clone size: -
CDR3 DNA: TGCGCCAGCAGCCTAGGGACAGGGGACTATAATTCACCCCTCCACTTT
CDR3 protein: CASSLGTGDYNSPLHF

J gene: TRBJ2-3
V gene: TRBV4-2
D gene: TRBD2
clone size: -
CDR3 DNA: TGTGCCAGCAGCCCGACTAGCGGGACTTTAGATACGCAGTATTTT
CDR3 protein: CASSPTSGTLDTQYF

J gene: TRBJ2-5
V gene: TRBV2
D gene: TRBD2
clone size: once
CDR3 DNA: TGTGCCAGCAGTCCACTCGGGAGGGCGAAAGAGACCCAGTACTTC
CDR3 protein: CASSPLGRAKETQYF

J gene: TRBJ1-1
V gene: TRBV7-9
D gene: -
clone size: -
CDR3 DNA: TGTGCCAGTCGCCCCCCAGGGGACACTGAAGCTTTCTTT
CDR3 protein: CASRPPGDTEAFF

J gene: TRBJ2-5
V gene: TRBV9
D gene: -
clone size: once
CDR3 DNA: TGTGCCAGCAGCGTCGAAGAGACCCAGTACTTC
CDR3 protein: CASSVEETQYF

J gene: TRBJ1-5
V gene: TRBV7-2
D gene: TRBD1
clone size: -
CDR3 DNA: TGTGCCAGCAGCACTCAGGGGGTAGGCCAGCCCCAGCATTTT
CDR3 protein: CASSTQGVGQPQHF

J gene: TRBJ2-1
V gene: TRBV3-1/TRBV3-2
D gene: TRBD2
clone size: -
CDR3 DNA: TGTGCCAGCAGCGGACTAGCGGGAGGGAATGAGCAGTTCTTC
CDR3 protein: CASSGLAGGNEQFF

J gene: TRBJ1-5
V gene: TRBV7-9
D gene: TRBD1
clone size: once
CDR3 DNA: TGTGCCAGCAGCGGACAGGGCGGGCAGCCCCAGCATTTT
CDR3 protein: CASSGQGGQPQHF

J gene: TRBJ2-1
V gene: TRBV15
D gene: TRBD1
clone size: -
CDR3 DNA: TGTGCCACCAGCGGAGGAACAGGGGCGTGGTACAATGAGCAGTTCTTC
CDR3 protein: CATSGGTGAWYNEQFF

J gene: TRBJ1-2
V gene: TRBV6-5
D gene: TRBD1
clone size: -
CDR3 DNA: TGTGCCAGCAGCTACGGGACAGGCACATACAACTATGGCTACACCTTC
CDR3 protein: CASSYGTGTYNYGYTF

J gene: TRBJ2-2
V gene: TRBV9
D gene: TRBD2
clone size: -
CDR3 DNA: TGTGCCAGCAGCGAGAGCGGGAGGCCAACCGGGGAGCTGTTTTTT
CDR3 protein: CASSESGRPTGELFF

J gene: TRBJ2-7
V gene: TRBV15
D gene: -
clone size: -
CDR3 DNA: TGTGCCACCAGCAGAGTGTACAGGGAAGGCGGCGAGCAGTACTTC
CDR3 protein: CATSRVYREGGEQYF